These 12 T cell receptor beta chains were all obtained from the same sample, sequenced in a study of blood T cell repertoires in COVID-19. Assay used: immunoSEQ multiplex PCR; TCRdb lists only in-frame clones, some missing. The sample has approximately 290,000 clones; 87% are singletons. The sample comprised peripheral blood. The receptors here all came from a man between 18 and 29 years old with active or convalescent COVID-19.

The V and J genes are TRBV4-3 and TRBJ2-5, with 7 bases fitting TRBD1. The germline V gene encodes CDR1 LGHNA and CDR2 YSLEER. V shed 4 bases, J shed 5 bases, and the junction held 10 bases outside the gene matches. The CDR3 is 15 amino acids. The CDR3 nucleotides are TGCGCCAGCAGCCCCCAGGGGGACATGGGGGAGACCCAGTACTTC. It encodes CASSPQGDMGETQYF.

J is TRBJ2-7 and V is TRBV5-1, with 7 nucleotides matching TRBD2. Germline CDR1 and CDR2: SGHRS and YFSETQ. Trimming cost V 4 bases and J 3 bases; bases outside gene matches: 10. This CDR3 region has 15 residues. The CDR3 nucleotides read TGCGCCAGCAGCGGGAGGGGTCAGGGAGTCTACGAGCAGTACTTC. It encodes CASSGRGQGVYEQYF. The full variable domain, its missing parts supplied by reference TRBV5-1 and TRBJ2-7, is KAGVTQTPRYLIKTRGQQVTLSCSPISGHRSVSWYQQTPGQGLQFLFEYFSETQRNKGNFPGRFSGRQFSNSRSEMNVSTLELGDSALYLCASSGRGQGVYEQYFGPGTRLTVT.

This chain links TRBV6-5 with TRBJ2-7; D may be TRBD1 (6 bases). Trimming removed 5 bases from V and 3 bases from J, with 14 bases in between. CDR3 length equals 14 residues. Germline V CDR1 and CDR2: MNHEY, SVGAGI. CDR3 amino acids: CASSLDRMGYEQYF. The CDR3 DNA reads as TGTGCCAGCAGTCTCGACAGGATGGGCTACGAGCAGTACTTC.

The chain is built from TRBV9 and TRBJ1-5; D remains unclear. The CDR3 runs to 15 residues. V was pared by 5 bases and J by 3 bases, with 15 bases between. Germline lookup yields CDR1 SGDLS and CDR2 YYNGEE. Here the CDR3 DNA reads TGTGCCAGCAGAATAAACGGGTCCTACAATCAGCCCCAGCATTTT. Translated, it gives CASRINGSYNQPQHF.

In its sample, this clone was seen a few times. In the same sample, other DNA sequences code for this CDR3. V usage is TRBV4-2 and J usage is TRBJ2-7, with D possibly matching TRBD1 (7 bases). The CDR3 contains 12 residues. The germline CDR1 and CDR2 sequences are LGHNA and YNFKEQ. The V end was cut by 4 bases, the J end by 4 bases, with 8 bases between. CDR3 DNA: TGTGCCAGCAGCCCAGGGGGGTACGAGCAGTACTTC. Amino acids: CASSPGGYEQYF.

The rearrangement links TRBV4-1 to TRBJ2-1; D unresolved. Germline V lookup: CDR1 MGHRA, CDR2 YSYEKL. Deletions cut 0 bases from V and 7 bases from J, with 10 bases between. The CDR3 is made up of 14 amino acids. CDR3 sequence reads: CASSQDGARNEQFF. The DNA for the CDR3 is TGCGCCAGCAGCCAAGATGGAGCCAGAAATGAGCAGTTCTTC.

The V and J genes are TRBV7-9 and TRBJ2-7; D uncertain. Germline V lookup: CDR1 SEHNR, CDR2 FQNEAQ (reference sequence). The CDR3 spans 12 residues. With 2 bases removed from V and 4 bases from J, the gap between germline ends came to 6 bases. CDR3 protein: CASSLWAYEQYF. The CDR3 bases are TGTGCCAGCAGCTTATGGGCATACGAGCAGTACTTC.

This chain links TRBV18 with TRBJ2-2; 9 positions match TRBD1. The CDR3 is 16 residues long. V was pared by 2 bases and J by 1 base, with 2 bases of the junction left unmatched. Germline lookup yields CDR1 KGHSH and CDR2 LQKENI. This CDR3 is CASSPSGQGNTGELFF. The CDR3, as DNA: TGTGCCAGCTCACCATCGGGACAGGGGAACACCGGGGAGCTGTTTTTT.

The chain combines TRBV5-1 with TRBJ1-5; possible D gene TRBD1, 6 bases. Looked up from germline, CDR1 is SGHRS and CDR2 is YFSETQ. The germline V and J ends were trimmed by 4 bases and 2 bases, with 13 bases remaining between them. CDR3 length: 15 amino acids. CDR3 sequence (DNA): TGCGCCAGCAGCCCTACAGGGTTGGGCAATCAGCCCCAGCATTTT. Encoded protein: CASSPTGLGNQPQHF.

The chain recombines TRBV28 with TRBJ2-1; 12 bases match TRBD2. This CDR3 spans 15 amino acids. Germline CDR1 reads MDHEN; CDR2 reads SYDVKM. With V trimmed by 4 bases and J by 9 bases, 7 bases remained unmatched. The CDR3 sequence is CASSSLAGGESEQFF. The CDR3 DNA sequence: TGTGCCAGCAGTTCCCTAGCGGGAGGGGAGAGTGAGCAGTTCTTC.

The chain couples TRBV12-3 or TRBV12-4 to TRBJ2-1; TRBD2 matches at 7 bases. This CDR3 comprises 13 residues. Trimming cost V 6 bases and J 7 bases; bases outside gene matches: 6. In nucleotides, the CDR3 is TGTGCCAGCAGACCAAGCGGGGCGAATGAGCAGTTCTTC. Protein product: CASRPSGANEQFF.

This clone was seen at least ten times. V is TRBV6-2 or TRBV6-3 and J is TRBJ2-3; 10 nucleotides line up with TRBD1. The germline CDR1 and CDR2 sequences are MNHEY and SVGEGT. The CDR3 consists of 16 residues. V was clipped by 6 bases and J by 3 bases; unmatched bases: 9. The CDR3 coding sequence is TGTGCCAGCAGCAAGTATGGGACAGGGGCGACAGATACGCAGTATTTT. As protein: CASSKYGTGATDTQYF.